This TCR beta chain appears in the sequencing data of a study of T cell responses to AZD1222 COVID-19 vaccine. The study, taken as a whole, reports: Donors, mostly white British, included more females; clonal diversity was possibly underestimated. Spike-spanning, vaccine-associated CD4 TCRs were dominant at 160-218 and 743-854.

The table came from immunoSEQ multiplex PCR; TCRdb's copy has only in-frame clones and leaves some out. This sample carries some 170,000 clones, around nine tenths of them seen once, and the ten largest clones take about 3%. This clone was observed a single time. Antigen: not known. The CDR3 totals 13 residues. In germline, CDR1 is SGHKS, CDR2 YYEKEE (reference sequence). Trimming pared 0 bases from V and 8 bases from J, leaving 11 bases between. This TCR derives from an adult in good health. The sample in question was peripheral blood, obtained on day 0 of AZD1222 vaccination. The rearrangement joins TRBV5-5 to TRBJ1-2; TRBD1 might be the D (6 bases). This chain's CDR3 is CASSLDRAGGYTF. The DNA of the CDR3 is TGTGCCAGCAGCTTGGACAGGGCGGGGGGCTACACCTTC.